This T cell receptor beta chain comes out of a study of cytomegalovirus exposure and HLA in healthy donors. Whole-study findings and limits: Reports showed the classifier diagnosing cytomegalovirus status with high specificity and sensitivity. Among TCR sequences, most were rare, though some public TCRs appeared in many donors. The study flagged roughly 150 TCR beta chains as cytomegalovirus-associated.

A roughly 120-subject validation cohort, separate from the roughly 670-subject first cohort, supplied the donors. On this clone itself: The antigen remains undetermined.

The CDR3 spans 15 residues. Per germline, CDR1 WNHNN and CDR2 SYGVQD (reference sequence). V lost 1 base and J lost 5; bases outside the gene matches: 5. Generated by immunoSEQ multiplex PCR, the TCRdb table keeps only in-frame clones and is missing some. This table holds around 100,000 clones, just under 95% found once. Sequencing was carried out using PBMCs. The V call is TRBV10-1, the J call TRBJ2-3; TRBD2 matches at 8 bases. This TCR derives from a woman aged 18-29 years in good health and CMV-seronegative. Here the CDR3 reads CASSEYRGGEDTQYF. The CDR3 DNA follows: TGCGCCAGCAGTGAGTACCGGGGGGGAGAAGATACGCAGTATTTT.